The source of this TCR beta chain is a study of cytomegalovirus exposure and HLA in healthy donors. About the study: The approximately 110 validation repertoires were reported in a later analysis to have been generated on the same platform as the 666 first-cohort repertoires.

The CDR3 extends over 16 amino acids. Germline V CDR1 and CDR2: MGHRA, YSYEKL. Trimming took 4 bases from V and 1 from J; bases not matched to a gene: 10. Study-wide points: Clusters of TCRs from the first cohort tended to co-occur in the 120 validation repertoires (as a later analysis found).

Data came from immunoSEQ multiplex PCR; TCRdb stores just in-frame clones and leaves some out. The repertoire consists of 170,000 or so clones, with 85% occurring once and the leading ten covering roughly 15%. About this clone: Its target is not known.

This receptor was obtained from a man younger than 35 in good health and CMV-seropositive. J is TRBJ2-7 and V is TRBV4-1; 7 bases agree with TRBD1. The sample was PBMCs. The CDR3 nucleotides are TGCGCCAGCAGCCGGCCGCAGGGGGACCGATCCTACGAGCAGTACTTC. Protein product: CASSRPQGDRSYEQYF.